This T cell receptor (beta chain) was identified in a study of regulatory T cells in long-lasting Graves disease. From germline, CDR1 is SQVTM and CDR2 ANQGSEA. This CDR3 has 15 amino acids. According to the study, TCR beta libraries were built with iRepertoire HTBI primers and CDR3-region Arm-PCR. Each CDR3 protein is one row after TCRdb ran MiXCR on the multiplex PCR reads. The sample includes about 460,000 distinct CDR3 sequences, roughly 22% seen only once; the top ten take less than 15%. Time point noted: persistent/refractory GD, antithyroid drugs over 5 years with positive TRAb. Extracted RNA from PBMCs served as the source of the TCR library. Graves' disease diagnosis used American Thyroid Association guidelines. In regard to this clonotype: The junction departs from the called germline gene at one end, perhaps through a read error.

J is TRBJ2-2 and V is TRBV29-1; 10 bases are shared with TRBD1. The source material was peripheral blood mononuclear cells (PBMCs), sampled when the disease was refractory, from a patient treated with antithyroid drugs. This receptor was identified in a female donor with Graves disease. The CDR3 nucleotides read TGCAGCGTCGAAGGGGACAGGGGAGGAACCGGGGAGCTGTTTTTT. It is translated as CSVEGDRGGTGELFF.